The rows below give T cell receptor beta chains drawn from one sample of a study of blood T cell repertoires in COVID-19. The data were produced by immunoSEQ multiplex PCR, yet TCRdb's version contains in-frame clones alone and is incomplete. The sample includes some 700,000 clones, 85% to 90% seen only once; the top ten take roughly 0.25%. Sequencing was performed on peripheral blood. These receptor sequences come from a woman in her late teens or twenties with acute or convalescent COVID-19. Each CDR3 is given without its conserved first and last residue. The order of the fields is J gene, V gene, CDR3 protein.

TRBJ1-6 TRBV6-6 ASRHPGVGNSPLH
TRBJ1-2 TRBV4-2 ASSQPGQPMYGYT
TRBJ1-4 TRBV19 ASRHIIPTTTGPLF
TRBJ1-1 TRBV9 ASSVAPEGRTEAF
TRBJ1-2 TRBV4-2 ASSQLILTGGGGYT
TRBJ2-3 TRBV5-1 ASSLGTISTDTQY
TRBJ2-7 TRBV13 ASSLGFGVGTGFYEQY
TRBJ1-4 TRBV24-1 ATSEGSGNEKLF
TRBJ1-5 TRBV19 ASSMDPGTFNQPQH
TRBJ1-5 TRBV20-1 SASAGGSVNQPQH